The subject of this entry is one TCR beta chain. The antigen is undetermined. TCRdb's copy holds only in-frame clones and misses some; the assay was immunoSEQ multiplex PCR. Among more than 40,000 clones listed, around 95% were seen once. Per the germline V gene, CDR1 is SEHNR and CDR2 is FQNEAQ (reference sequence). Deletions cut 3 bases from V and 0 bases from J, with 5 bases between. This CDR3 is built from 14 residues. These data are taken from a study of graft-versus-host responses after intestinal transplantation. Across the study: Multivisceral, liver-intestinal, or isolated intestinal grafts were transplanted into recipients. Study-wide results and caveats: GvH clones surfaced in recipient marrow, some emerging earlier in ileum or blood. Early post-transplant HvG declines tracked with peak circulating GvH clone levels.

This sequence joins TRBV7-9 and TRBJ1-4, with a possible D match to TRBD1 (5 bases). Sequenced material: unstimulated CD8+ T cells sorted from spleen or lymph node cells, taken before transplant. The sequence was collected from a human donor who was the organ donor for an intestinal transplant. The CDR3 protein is CASSLTATNEKLFF. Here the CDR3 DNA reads TGTGCCAGCAGCTTGACAGCAACTAATGAAAAACTGTTTTTT.